This TCR beta chain is from a study of blood T cell repertoires in COVID-19. For the study at large: Acute-phase and convalescent COVID-19 samples originated in the United States, Italy and Spain. T cells, B-cell-depleted T cells, or PBMCs supplied cDNA or gDNA.

Germline V gives CDR1 SGHTA, CDR2 FQGNSA. V dropped 4 bases and J dropped 5; count of bases not matched to a gene: 6. This CDR3 region has 14 residues. Methods used by the authors: Cell counts per sample came from amplifying reference gene primers. Measured with immunoSEQ multiplex PCR; TCRdb has only the in-frame clones, and not every one. Clone size and V and J calls were adopted from that table, with D and trimming inferred from the DNA. This sample has 150,000 to 200,000 clones, with 88% found just once. The chain employs TRBV7-2 and TRBJ1-2; 8 nucleotides match TRBD1. Sample: peripheral blood. This TCR was sampled from a man aged 55-75 years with acute or convalescent COVID-19. CDR3 sequence: CASSSDREEYGYTF. Written as DNA, the CDR3 is TGTGCCAGCAGCTCGGACAGGGAGGAGTATGGCTACACCTTC.